The next 7 T cell receptor beta chains were all read from a single sample in a study of tumor-infiltrating lymphocytes in localized non-small cell lung cancer. Data came from immunoSEQ multiplex PCR; TCRdb stores just in-frame clones and leaves some out. This sample has about 13,000 clones, with approximately 81% found just once. The sequencing sample was made of uninvolved lung tissue not adjacent to the tumor. The receptor set was obtained from a human donor with non-small cell lung cancer.

J is TRBJ1-6 and V is TRBV28, with D maybe TRBD1 (6 bases). The ends were cut back, 5 bases at V and 6 bases at J, with 14 bases in the middle. This CDR3 spans 15 amino acids. The germline gives CDR1 MDHEN, CDR2 SYDVKM. CDR3 nucleotides: TGTGCCAGCAGTCCCGCGGGAGGGGGTAATTCACCCCTCCACTTT. It codes for CASSPAGGGNSPLHF.

CDR3 sequence reads: CASTPPRQGGSNQPQHF. CDR3 nucleotide sequence: TGTGCCAGTACTCCCCCGAGGCAGGGTGGTAGCAATCAGCCCCAGCATTTT. This chain links TRBV19 with TRBJ1-5, with D maybe TRBD1 (5 bases). Trimming pared 7 bases from V and 0 bases from J, leaving 19 bases between. Germline CDR1 reads LNHDA; CDR2 reads SQIVND (reference sequence). The CDR3 length is 17 residues.

This clone appeared a few times. This rearrangement joins TRBV6-6 to TRBJ1-5; D unresolved. There are 9 residues in the CDR3. Germline V lookup: CDR1 MNHNY, CDR2 SVGAGI (reference sequence). V was shortened by 8 bases and J by 10 bases, with 6 bases between the two germline ends. The CDR3 reads CASGSPQHF. CDR3 DNA: TGTGCCAGCGGCTCTCCCCAGCATTTT.

The V and J genes are TRBV5-6 and TRBJ2-7; perhaps TRBD1 as D (6 bases). Germline V gives CDR1 SGHDT, CDR2 YYEEEE. The CDR3 contains 13 residues. V lost 6 bases, J lost 4 bases, and 14 bases lay in between. In nucleotides, the CDR3 is TGTGCCAGCAACCAAATTCAGGGGTACGAGCAGTACTTC. As protein: CASNQIQGYEQYF.

The V gene is TRBV4-2, the J gene TRBJ2-1; no reliable D call. The CDR3 is made up of 13 amino acids. V lost 5 bases, J lost 5 bases, and 10 bases lay in between. Germline assignment: CDR1 LGHNA and CDR2 YNFKEQ. CDR3 loop: CASSAVKDNEQFF. The DNA of the CDR3 is TGTGCCAGCAGCGCAGTGAAGGACAATGAGCAGTTCTTC.

The chain's CDR3 is CASSLSRAGSDNEQFF. The CDR3 coding sequence is TGCGCCAGCAGCTTGAGCAGAGCGGGTAGCGACAATGAGCAGTTCTTC. The chain combines TRBV5-1 with TRBJ2-1; TRBD2 might be the D (6 bases). Germline assignment: CDR1 SGHRS and CDR2 YFSETQ. CDR3 size: 16 residues. The ends were cut back, 1 base at V and 5 bases at J, with 16 bases in the middle. Drawing the rest from reference TRBV5-1 and TRBJ2-1, the complete variable domain is KAGVTQTPRYLIKTRGQQVTLSCSPISGHRSVSWYQQTPGQGLQFLFEYFSETQRNKGNFPGRFSGRQFSNSRSEMNVSTLELGDSALYLCASSLSRAGSDNEQFFGPGTRLTVL.

The chain links TRBV2 to TRBJ1-4; D ambiguous. The V end lost 4 bases, the J end lost 1 base, and 4 bases lay between the germline ends. The CDR3 runs 13 residues. The V gene's germline CDR1 is SNHLY and CDR2 FYNNEI. The CDR3 DNA reads TGTGCCAGCAGTGGATTAACTAATGAAAAACTGTTTTTT. Its translation is CASSGLTNEKLFF. Full variable domain (missing parts from reference TRBV2 and TRBJ1-4): EPEVTQTPSHQVTQMGQEVILRCVPISNHLYFYWYRQILGQKVEFLVSFYNNEISEKSEIFDDQFSVERPDGSNFTLKIRSTKLEDSAMYFCASSGLTNEKLFFGSGTQLSVL.